The 27 T cell receptor beta chains below were found in one sample sequenced in a study of technical replicates of blood from several donors. The table came from immunoSEQ multiplex PCR; TCRdb's copy has only in-frame clones and leaves some out. The sample includes nearly 80,000 clones, 95% to 97% seen only once; the top ten take roughly 0.34%. Sequencing was carried out using T cells isolated from PBMCs. The receptors here all came from a human donor in good health.

This clone was recorded a few times. The rearrangement joins TRBV30 to TRBJ1-5, with D tentatively TRBD1 (6 bases). The CDR3 runs to 13 residues. Germline V gene lookup returns CDR1 GTSNPN and CDR2 SVGIG (reference sequence). V lost 5 bases to trimming and J lost 5 bases, with 13 bases between them. The CDR3 sequence: CAWAQGRDQPQHF. The CDR3 nucleotides read TGTGCCTGGGCACAGGGAAGGGATCAGCCCCAGCATTTT.

V gene TRBV6-1 combines with J gene TRBJ1-1; a possible D gene is TRBD1 (6 bases). V was cut by 10 bases and J by 6 bases, with 15 bases left in between. CDR3 size: 12 residues. The germline V gene has CDR1 MNHNS and CDR2 SASEGT. For the CDR3, the DNA is TGTGCCACTCAGGGGCCCGGGGCTGAAGCTTTCTTT. Its translation is CATQGPGAEAFF.

J is TRBJ1-4 and V is TRBV21-1; no check of the table's D call, TRBD1, against the DNA was made. TRBV21-1 is assigned pseudogene status. The CDR3 contains 17 residues. The chain's CDR3 is CASSRGQGRSTNEKLFF. The CDR3 DNA reads TGTGCCAGCAGCAGAGGACAGGGGCGATCAACTAATGAAAAACTGTTTTTT.

This chain links TRBV27 with TRBJ2-5, with 8 bases fitting TRBD1. Germline CDR1 is MNHEY and CDR2 is SMNVEV (reference sequence). J was trimmed by 1 base and V by 6 bases; bases with no gene match: 7. The CDR3 loop spans 15 amino acids. The CDR3 spells CASRGQGAPQETQYF. The CDR3 bases are TGTGCCAGCAGGGGGCAGGGGGCGCCCCAAGAGACCCAGTACTTC.

The V and J genes are TRBV7-9 and TRBJ1-1; D is unclear. The CDR3 loop spans 13 amino acids. The V gene's germline CDR1 is SEHNR and CDR2 FQNEAQ (reference sequence). V lost 5 bases, J lost 4 bases, and 11 bases lay in between. CDR3 sequence (DNA): TGTGCCAGCAGCGCGCGGATCTCCACTGAAGCTTTCTTT. Translating it yields CASSARISTEAFF. Drawing the rest from reference TRBV7-9 and TRBJ1-1, the complete variable domain is DTGVSQNPRHKITKRGQNVTFRCDPISEHNRLYWYRQTLGQGPEFLTYFQNEAQLEKSRLLSDRFSAERPKGSFSTLEIQRTEQGDSAMYLCASSARISTEAFFGQGTRLTVV.

J is TRBJ2-4 and V is TRBV4-1; a weak D match, TRBD1 (5 bases). Per the germline V gene, CDR1 is MGHRA and CDR2 is YSYEKL. The CDR3 is 15 residues long. Trimming shortened V by 0 bases and J by 8 bases, and 14 bases separated the two germline ends. The CDR3 coding sequence is TGCGCCAGCAGCCAAGATTCAGGGCGTTGGGACATTCAGTACTTC. It yields the protein CASSQDSGRWDIQYF.

This rearrangement joins TRBV19 to TRBJ1-4, with D hard to call. This CDR3 is built from 15 residues. Germline-derived CDR1 and CDR2 are LNHDA and SQIVND (reference sequence). V lost 5 bases to trimming and J lost 1 base, with 11 bases between them. CDR3 nucleotides: TGTGCCAGTAGTTTAGCGCGCATAACTAATGAAAAACTGTTTTTT. Its protein product is CASSLARITNEKLFF.

The chain is built from TRBV6-1 and TRBJ2-7; a possible D gene is TRBD1 (6 bases). CDR3 length: 11 residues. V was pared by 7 bases and J by 4 bases, with 8 bases between. CDR1 is MNHNS, CDR2 SASEGT, per germline. The CDR3: CASKTGYEQYF. The CDR3 DNA sequence: TGTGCCAGCAAGACAGGTTACGAGCAGTACTTC.

The chain has TRBV20-1 and TRBJ1-2; D is ambiguous. CDR1 is DFQATT and CDR2 is SNEGSKA in the germline V gene (reference sequence). The CDR3 is 11 amino acids. Trimming left V 7 bases short and J 8 bases short, with 14 bases between. The CDR3 coding sequence is TGCAGTGGAGAGGAACTCGGCGGCTACACCTTC. Its translation: CSGEELGGYTF.

This clone has only one observation. The gene calls are TRBV4-1 and TRBJ1-6; a weak D match, TRBD1 (6 bases). The length of the CDR3 is 17 residues. The V and J ends lost 1 base and 8 bases respectively, with 18 bases between them. Germline V CDR1 and CDR2: MGHRA, YSYEKL. CDR3 in amino acids: CASSQAERGIKHSPLHF. As DNA, the CDR3 is TGCGCCAGCAGCCAAGCCGAAAGGGGGATTAAACATTCACCCCTCCACTTT.

This chain connects TRBV7-2 to TRBJ2-1; 7 bases are shared with TRBD2. V trimming: 3 bases; J trimming: 9 bases; junction bases outside the gene matches: 11. Looked up from germline, CDR1 is SGHTA and CDR2 is FQGNSA. CDR3 length equals 15 residues. CDR3 bases: TGTGCCAGCAGCTTGGTCGGGAGGACCGCCGGTGAGCAGTTCTTC. Translation gives CASSLVGRTAGEQFF.

The chain uses TRBV28 and TRBJ2-7; 8 bases align to TRBD1. The length of the CDR3 is 16 residues. V dropped 8 bases and J dropped 5; count of bases not matched to a gene: 17. Germline V lookup: CDR1 MDHEN, CDR2 SYDVKM. The CDR3 region has the DNA TGTGCCAGCCGACACCCTTGGCAGGGGGCCGGGAACGAGCAGTACTTC. This translates into CASRHPWQGAGNEQYF.

V usage is TRBV6-1 and J usage is TRBJ2-1; D uncertain. Germline CDR1 MNHNS, CDR2 SASEGT. The CDR3 sequence is 14 residues long. V lost 4 bases and J 0 bases, leaving 7 bases between the germline ends. The CDR3 is CASSVMSSYNEQFF. The CDR3 DNA sequence: TGTGCCAGCAGTGTTATGAGCTCCTACAATGAGCAGTTCTTC.

The chain employs TRBV19 and TRBJ2-7, with TRBD2 identical over 7 bases. Germline CDR1 LNHDA, CDR2 SQIVND (reference sequence). J gave up 2 bases and V 3 bases, and 4 bases lay outside the gene matches. The CDR3 spans 14 residues. In nucleotides, the CDR3 is TGTGCCAGTAGTATTATAGCGGGTACCTACGAGCAGTACTTC. Protein product: CASSIIAGTYEQYF.

The V and J genes are TRBV29-1 and TRBJ2-7; TRBD2 agrees at 9 bases. J lost 5 bases, V lost 7 bases, and 12 bases had no gene match. This CDR3 comprises 14 residues. Per germline, CDR1 SQVTM and CDR2 ANQGSEA. The CDR3 DNA reads TGCAGCGCGAAGGCTAGCGGGATCTTAAACGAGCAGTACTTC. Translating gives CSAKASGILNEQYF.

This clone came up once. The gene calls are TRBV4-3 and TRBJ2-6; possible D gene TRBD1, 6 bases. Trimming removed 4 bases from V and 2 bases from J, with 12 bases in between. This CDR3 comprises 16 residues. Germline lookup yields CDR1 LGHNA and CDR2 YSLEER. CDR3 loop: CASSRGRDTGANVLTF. CDR3 bases: TGCGCCAGCAGCCGCGGCCGGGACACTGGGGCCAACGTCCTGACTTTC.

V and J are TRBV6-6 and TRBJ1-2, with TRBD1 matching over 8 bases. Germline lookup yields CDR1 MNHNY and CDR2 SVGAGI (reference sequence). V shed 6 bases, J shed 1 base, and the junction held 7 bases outside the gene matches. The CDR3 is 15 amino acids. DNA of the CDR3: TGTGCCAGCAGCTCTCCGGACAGGGTTAACTATGGCTACACCTTC. Translating it yields CASSSPDRVNYGYTF.

The chain links TRBV5-6 to TRBJ2-1, with TRBD1 matching over 9 bases. This CDR3 comprises 13 residues. Germline loops: CDR1 SGHDT, CDR2 YYEEEE. V trimming: 6 bases; J trimming: 9 bases; junction bases outside the gene matches: 7. The CDR3 spells CASMGQGYREQFF. The CDR3 DNA sequence: TGTGCCAGCATGGGACAGGGTTATCGTGAGCAGTTCTTC.

This chain's CDR3 is CAITKPLAGGGYRNEQFF. CDR3 nucleotide sequence: TGTGCCATTACTAAACCCCTAGCGGGAGGAGGGTACCGCAATGAGCAGTTCTTC. The V gene is TRBV2, the J gene TRBJ2-1, with 11 bases lining up with TRBD2. Germline values: CDR1 SNHLY, CDR2 FYNNEI. Unmatched junction bases numbered 20, after V lost 10 bases and J lost 6 bases. This CDR3 comprises 18 residues.

V and J are TRBV5-1 and TRBJ1-4; 9 positions match TRBD1. The CDR3 runs 17 residues. Per the germline V gene, CDR1 is SGHRS and CDR2 is YFSETQ. The V gene end was trimmed by 0 bases and the J gene end by 8 bases; junction bases not matched to a gene: 11. CDR3 coding DNA: TGCGCCAGCAGCTTGGCCGCGACAGGGGGGTCAATCGAAAAACTGTTTTTT. Translated: CASSLAATGGSIEKLFF.

The gene calls are TRBV5-5 and TRBJ2-1; the match to TRBD2 covers 9 bases. This CDR3 is built from 15 residues. Trimming cost V 0 bases and J 8 bases; bases outside gene matches: 6. CDR1 is SGHKS, CDR2 YYEKEE, per germline (reference sequence). CDR3 sequence reads: CASSLAGTSLHEQFF. CDR3 coding DNA: TGTGCCAGCAGCTTGGCCGGGACTAGCCTTCATGAGCAGTTCTTC. Using reference TRBV5-5 and TRBJ2-1 for the parts outside the CDR3, the full variable domain is DAGVTQSPTHLIKTRGQQVTLRCSPISGHKSVSWYQQVLGQGPQFIFQYYEKEERGRGNFPDRFSARQFPNYSSELNVNALLLGDSALYLCASSLAGTSLHEQFFGPGTRLTVL.

V and J are TRBV30 and TRBJ1-2; possibly TRBD1 for D (6 bases). V gave up 6 bases and J gave up 0 bases, with 17 bases separating them. Germline CDR1 and CDR2: GTSNPN and SVGIG (reference sequence). This CDR3 contains 15 residues. The CDR3 DNA is TGTGCCTGCGGGCGGGGGGGCTATACTAACTATGGCTACACCTTC. Amino acids: CACGRGGYTNYGYTF.

This sequence joins TRBV6-1 and TRBJ2-3; unclear D gene. V lost 4 bases to trimming and J lost 1 base, with 6 bases between them. In germline, CDR1 is MNHNS, CDR2 SASEGT. The CDR3 is 13 residues long. CDR3 amino acids: CASSGAGTDTQYF. In DNA form, the CDR3 reads TGTGCCAGCAGTGGGGCTGGCACAGATACGCAGTATTTT.

This clone showed up just once. This rearrangement joins TRBV19 to TRBJ2-7; no firm D call. Trimming stripped 8 bases from V and 3 bases from J, with 8 bases between. CDR1 and CDR2 (germline): LNHDA, SQIVND (reference sequence). The CDR3 contains 11 residues. CDR3 region: CASGRSYEQYF. As DNA, the CDR3 is TGTGCCAGTGGAAGGAGCTACGAGCAGTACTTC. The variable domain in full, completed from reference TRBV19 and TRBJ2-7, reads DGGITQSPKYLFRKEGQNVTLSCEQNLNHDAMYWYRQDPGQGLRLIYYSQIVNDFQKGDIAEGYSVSREKKESFPLTVTSAQKNPTAFYLCASGRSYEQYFGPGTRLTVT.

This clone was detected once. The gene calls are TRBV7-9 and TRBJ1-1, with 7 bases matching TRBD1. CDR1 is SEHNR, CDR2 FQNEAQ, per germline (reference sequence). The CDR3 is made up of 12 amino acids. CDR3 sequence: CAGETGWTEAFF. In DNA, the CDR3 is TGTGCGGGCGAGACAGGGTGGACTGAAGCTTTCTTT.

The count of this clone is one. The chain uses TRBV11-3 and TRBJ2-5, with 8 bases fitting TRBD1. The CDR3 has 13 amino acids. V was pared by 4 bases and J by 5 bases, with 3 bases of the junction left unmatched. Germline V gene data show CDR1 as SGHNT and CDR2 as YENEEA. CDR3 region: CASSYNRGETQYF. CDR3 coding DNA: TGTGCCAGCAGCTATAACAGGGGGGAGACCCAGTACTTC.

V is TRBV6-5 and J is TRBJ1-5; D possibly corresponds to TRBD1 (5 bases). Trimming removed 5 bases at V and 7 bases at J, with 15 bases between. Germline V gene lookup returns CDR1 MNHEY and CDR2 SVGAGI. The CDR3 extends over 14 amino acids. CDR3 sequence reads: CASSKAGFYQPQHF. CDR3 DNA: TGTGCCAGCAGTAAAGCAGGGTTCTACCAGCCCCAGCATTTT.